Presented here are 25 T cell receptor beta chains from one specimen sequenced in a study of CD8+ T cells in alopecia areata. The treatment is: oral pan-JAK inhibitor, 5-10 mg twice daily. The sequencing template was cDNA reverse transcribed from extracted RNA. Clones were read by immunoSEQ multiplex PCR, and TCRdb kept only the in-frame ones, dropping some. The table lists 150,000 to 200,000 clones, 51% of them singletons. Sequenced here: CD8+ T cells sorted from blood, sampled at week 52, from a patient treated with tofacitinib. These receptor sequences come from a human donor with alopecia areata.

About this clone itself: The sample has other DNA sequences that encode this CDR3 too. The chain recombines TRBV29-1 with TRBJ1-1; perhaps TRBD1 as D (5 bases). Germline CDR1 and CDR2: SQVTM and ANQGSEA. The CDR3 totals 13 residues. V was cut by 2 bases and J by 1 base, with 8 bases left in between. The CDR3 reads CSVEIQGNTEAFF. CDR3 sequence (DNA): TGCAGCGTTGAAATCCAGGGGAACACTGAAGCTTTCTTT. The full variable domain, in which reference TRBV29-1 and TRBJ1-1 provide the parts outside the CDR3, is SAVISQKPSRDICQRGTSLTIQCQVDSQVTMMFWYRQQPGQSLTLIATANQGSEATYESGFVIDKFPISRPNLTFSTLTVSNMSPEDSSIYLCSVEIQGNTEAFFGQGTRLTVV.

The V gene is TRBV15, the J gene TRBJ1-2; no clear D gene. Deletions cut 5 bases from V and 0 bases from J, with 16 bases between. Germline values: CDR1 LNHNV, CDR2 YYDKDF (reference sequence). The CDR3 contains 16 residues. CDR3 bases: TGTGCCACCAGCTCCTCCTGGCCCAGGACTAACTATGGCTACACCTTC. Residues: CATSSSWPRTNYGYTF.

J is TRBJ1-1 and V is TRBV27; D might be TRBD1 (5 bases). Deletions cut 4 bases from V and 1 base from J, with 13 bases between. The CDR3 has 15 amino acids. Per the germline V gene, CDR1 is MNHEY and CDR2 is SMNVEV (reference sequence). CDR3 sequence reads: CASSSRQFGNTEAFF. The CDR3 DNA reads TGTGCCAGCAGTTCACGACAGTTTGGGAACACTGAAGCTTTCTTT.

The V and J genes are TRBV4-1 and TRBJ1-1, with a possible D match to TRBD1 (6 bases). From germline, CDR1 is MGHRA and CDR2 YSYEKL. Between the trimmed V and J ends, which lost 3 bases and 1 base, there was a span of 9 bases. The CDR3 runs 14 residues. In DNA form, the CDR3 reads TGCGCCAGCAGCCACCCGGGACAGAACACTGAAGCTTTCTTT. The encoded protein is CASSHPGQNTEAFF.

The genes are TRBV5-6 and TRBJ2-7; 7 nucleotides align to TRBD2. V dropped 0 bases and J dropped 2; count of bases not matched to a gene: 5. The CDR3 length is 15 residues. Germline V gene data show CDR1 as SGHDT and CDR2 as YYEEEE. The CDR3 spells CASSLGLAETYEQYF. In DNA, the CDR3 is TGTGCCAGCAGCTTGGGGCTAGCGGAAACCTACGAGCAGTACTTC. Together with reference TRBV5-6 and TRBJ2-7, the CDR3 gives the full variable domain: DAGVTQSPTHLIKTRGQQVTLRCSPKSGHDTVSWYQQALGQGPQFIFQYYEEEERQRGNFPDRFSGHQFPNYSSELNVNALLLGDSALYLCASSLGLAETYEQYFGPGTRLTVT.

This clone has just a few counts. The chain couples TRBV7-9 to TRBJ1-2, with unresolved D. This CDR3 contains 13 residues. With 5 bases removed from V and 8 bases from J, the gap between germline ends came to 15 bases. CDR1 SEHNR and CDR2 FQNEAQ come from the germline V gene (reference sequence). Here the CDR3 DNA reads TGTGCCAGCAGCCAAGAGAGGAGTAGCGGCTACACCTTC. As protein: CASSQERSSGYTF.

This clone occurred many times. CDR3 DNA sequence: TGTGCCAGCTCACTAGGACAGGGGCCAGCCGAGCAGTACTTC. This gives the protein CASSLGQGPAEQYF. The V and J genes are TRBV18 and TRBJ2-7, with 9 bases lining up with TRBD1. J lost 6 bases, V lost 4 bases, and 7 bases had no gene match. Germline lookup yields CDR1 KGHSH and CDR2 LQKENI. The CDR3 is 14 residues long.

The V and J genes are TRBV2 and TRBJ2-1; D is ambiguous. Trimming removed 4 bases at V and 9 bases at J, with 10 bases between. Germline values: CDR1 SNHLY, CDR2 FYNNEI. This CDR3 is 12 amino acids long. CDR3 loop: CASSVSSIEQFF. In DNA, the CDR3 is TGTGCCAGCAGTGTCTCGAGCATTGAGCAGTTCTTC.

This clone was counted a single time. The chain combines TRBV11-2 with TRBJ2-1, with TRBD1 identical over 10 bases. The CDR3 covers 15 residues. The V gene end was trimmed by 5 bases and the J gene end by 4 bases; junction bases not matched to a gene: 5. CDR1 is SGHAT and CDR2 is FQNNGV in the germline V gene. CDR3 DNA sequence: TGTGCCAGCAGCCGACCGGGACAGGGGTACAATGAGCAGTTCTTC. As protein: CASSRPGQGYNEQFF.

On this clone: In the same sample, other DNA sequences code for this CDR3. This rearrangement joins TRBV7-2 to TRBJ2-3; no definite D call. Germline V CDR1 and CDR2: SGHTA, FQGNSA. V was clipped by 2 bases and J by 6 bases, with 3 bases between them. The CDR3 loop spans 11 amino acids. The CDR3 region has the DNA TGTGCCAGCAGCTTATTGGATACGCAGTATTTT. Translation: CASSLLDTQYF.

There are a few counts of this clone. The V and J genes are TRBV6-5 and TRBJ1-2; a weak D match, TRBD1 (5 bases). Germline CDR1 reads MNHEY; CDR2 reads SVGAGI. V was trimmed by 10 bases and J by 6 bases, leaving 21 bases between them. This CDR3 spans 14 amino acids. CDR3 residues: CATRPLTGEDGYTF. For the CDR3, the DNA is TGTGCCACTCGCCCTCTGACGGGGGAGGATGGCTACACCTTC.

This clone was found a few times. V gene TRBV4-1 combines with J gene TRBJ1-4; D is ambiguous. The length of the CDR3 is 12 residues. Trimming removed 1 base at V and 8 bases at J, with 5 bases between. Per germline, CDR1 MGHRA and CDR2 YSYEKL. CDR3 loop: CASSQVGEKLFF. The CDR3 coding sequence is TGCGCCAGCAGCCAAGTTGGCGAAAAACTGTTTTTT.

V gene TRBV14 combines with J gene TRBJ1-6; D not certain. The CDR3 has 14 residues. Germline V CDR1 and CDR2: SGHDN, FVKESK. V gave up 1 base and J gave up 7 bases, with 8 bases separating them. CDR3 amino acids: CASSQVTVNSPLHF. The CDR3 coding sequence is TGTGCCAGCAGCCAAGTGACGGTAAATTCACCCCTCCACTTT.

The chain employs TRBV27 and TRBJ1-2; no clear D gene. The CDR3 sequence is 13 residues long. Trimming removed 2 bases at V and 7 bases at J, with 11 bases between. Germline V gene lookup returns CDR1 MNHEY and CDR2 SMNVEV (reference sequence). The CDR3 sequence is CASSLGAYVGYTF. The CDR3 DNA is TGTGCCAGCAGTTTAGGCGCTTACGTTGGCTACACCTTC.

The chain carries TRBV5-6 and TRBJ1-4; no reliable D call. CDR1 SGHDT and CDR2 YYEEEE come from the germline V gene. Trimming stripped 6 bases from V and 5 bases from J, with 17 bases between. The CDR3 contains 15 residues. Written as DNA, the CDR3 is TGTGCCAGCATGTTCTGGGCAGGTGCGAATGAAAAACTGTTTTTT. Residues: CASMFWAGANEKLFF.

The sample holds many counts of this clone. The V and J genes are TRBV29-1 and TRBJ2-3; possibly TRBD2 for D (7 bases). Deletions cut 4 bases from V and 4 bases from J, with 15 bases between. The CDR3 spans 14 residues. Germline CDR1 SQVTM, CDR2 ANQGSEA. This CDR3 is CSVGWGGLADTQYF. CDR3 coding DNA: TGCAGCGTTGGTTGGGGGGGGCTGGCAGATACGCAGTATTTT.

CDR3 sequence: CASSFSGGVSGELFF. CDR3 coding DNA: TGTGCCAGCAGCTTTAGCGGGGGGGTGTCCGGGGAGCTGTTTTTT. The chain uses TRBV7-2 and TRBJ2-2, with TRBD2 matching over 11 bases. Trimming cost V 3 bases and J 6 bases; bases outside gene matches: 3. This CDR3 has 15 amino acids. The germline CDR1 and CDR2 sequences are SGHTA and FQGNSA. Full variable domain (missing parts from reference TRBV7-2 and TRBJ2-2): GAGVSQSPSNKVTEKGKDVELRCDPISGHTALYWYRQSLGQGLEFLIYFQGNSAPDKSGLPSDRFSAERTGGSVSTLTIQRTQQEDSAVYLCASSFSGGVSGELFFGEGSRLTVL.

This chain connects TRBV7-4 to TRBJ2-7; 9 bases agree with TRBD1. There are 16 residues in the CDR3. Losses at the gene ends were 5 bases for V and 5 bases for J; bases not matched to a gene: 13. Germline V gene sequence: CDR1 SGHVT, CDR2 SQSDAQ. DNA for the CDR3: TGTGCCAGCAGCCCCCCGTGGGGACAGGGAATCGACGAGCAGTACTTC. It specifies CASSPPWGQGIDEQYF.

This clone was observed a handful of times. The CDR3 loop reads CASSLLRREQFF. The DNA for the CDR3 is TGTGCCAGCAGCTTATTGAGGCGGGAGCAGTTCTTC. The V call is TRBV7-2, the J call TRBJ2-1, with unresolved D. This CDR3 has 12 amino acids. Trimming took 2 bases from V and 10 from J, leaving 9 bases between them. The germline V gene encodes CDR1 SGHTA and CDR2 FQGNSA.

V and J are TRBV5-1 and TRBJ2-5; D is unclear. CDR3 size: 15 residues. Germline CDR1 and CDR2: SGHRS and YFSETQ. The V and J ends lost 0 bases and 2 bases respectively, with 11 bases between them. The CDR3 nucleotides are TGCGCCAGCAGCTTGGAAGGGAACGTTCAAGAGACCCAGTACTTC. As protein: CASSLEGNVQETQYF. The whole variable domain, remainder taken from reference TRBV5-1 and TRBJ2-5, is KAGVTQTPRYLIKTRGQQVTLSCSPISGHRSVSWYQQTPGQGLQFLFEYFSETQRNKGNFPGRFSGRQFSNSRSEMNVSTLELGDSALYLCASSLEGNVQETQYFGPGTRLLVL.

The CDR3: CATGQGSYEQYF. The CDR3 nucleotides are TGTGCCACCGGACAGGGGTCCTACGAGCAGTACTTC. The J gene is TRBJ2-7, the V gene TRBV27; 9 bases agree with TRBD1. The CDR3 covers 12 residues. The germline gives CDR1 MNHEY, CDR2 SMNVEV (reference sequence). V trimming: 10 bases; J trimming: 1 base; junction bases outside the gene matches: 2.

The rearrangement links TRBV30 to TRBJ1-2; D unclear. The ends were cut back, 5 bases at V and 6 bases at J, with 16 bases in the middle. The CDR3 covers 13 residues. CDR1 is GTSNPN, CDR2 SVGIG, per germline (reference sequence). The CDR3: CAWDTGFGDGYTF. The CDR3, as DNA: TGTGCCTGGGATACGGGGTTTGGCGATGGCTACACCTTC.

CDR3 sequence: CSVFLWETNTEAFF. The CDR3 DNA reads TGCAGCGTCTTCCTTTGGGAAACGAACACTGAAGCTTTCTTT. This rearrangement joins TRBV29-1 to TRBJ1-1, with D hard to call. This CDR3 spans 14 amino acids. Germline CDR1 is SQVTM and CDR2 is ANQGSEA. V lost 6 bases to trimming and J lost 1 base, with 15 bases between them.

In this sample, this clone turned up a few times. This rearrangement joins TRBV4-3 to TRBJ1-6; D is unresolved. Germline CDR1 and CDR2: LGHNA and YSLEER. CDR3 size: 15 residues. Deletions cut 1 base from V and 4 bases from J, with 8 bases between. CDR3 sequence (DNA): TGCGCCAGCAGCCAAGGGCAGGTTTATAATTCACCCCTCCACTTT. It is translated as CASSQGQVYNSPLHF.

There are a few counts of this clone. V usage is TRBV11-1 and J usage is TRBJ1-2; D is possibly TRBD1 (6 bases). Germline V CDR1 and CDR2: SGHAT, FQDESV (reference sequence). This CDR3 comprises 18 residues. Trimming cost V 5 bases and J 8 bases, with 30 bases left between them. CDR3 in amino acids: CASSPYPNDRGISDGYTF. As DNA, the CDR3 is TGTGCCAGCAGCCCGTACCCCAACGATAGGGGGATTTCAGACGGCTACACCTTC.